These 9 T cell receptor beta chains came from one sample sequenced in a study of blood T cell repertoires in COVID-19. Profiling relied on immunoSEQ multiplex PCR, and the TCRdb table lists in-frame clones only, not all of them. This sample has 60,000 to 90,000 clones; approximately 80% occur once, and the top ten carry over 4.5%. The source material was peripheral blood. The receptors here all came from a man in his sixties with active or convalescent COVID-19.

This clone was observed once. The CDR3 sequence is CASSTQGAHREKLFF. The CDR3 nucleotides read TGTGCCAGCAGCACCCAGGGGGCTCATAGGGAAAAACTGTTTTTT. The chain uses TRBV7-9 and TRBJ1-4, with 8 bases lining up with TRBD1. Germline loops: CDR1 SEHNR, CDR2 FQNEAQ (reference sequence). The V segment lost 5 bases and the J segment 8 bases; nucleotides outside the gene matches: 10. This CDR3 is built from 15 residues.

The chain is built from TRBV19 and TRBJ2-3, with TRBD1 matching over 7 bases. Germline V gives CDR1 LNHDA, CDR2 SQIVND (reference sequence). V lost 4 bases to trimming and J lost 1 base; unmatched junction nucleotides: 2. The CDR3 loop spans 14 amino acids. The CDR3 DNA is TGTGCCAGTAGTACCGGACAGGGCACAGATACGCAGTATTTT. The encoded protein is CASSTGQGTDTQYF.

The J gene is TRBJ1-4, the V gene TRBV7-3; D possibly corresponds to TRBD1 (6 bases). Trimming stripped 5 bases from V and 5 bases from J, with 15 bases between. This CDR3 is 15 amino acids long. Germline values: CDR1 SGHTA, CDR2 FQGTGA. The CDR3 spells CASSPGTKKNEKLFF. The CDR3 DNA is TGTGCCAGCAGCCCCGGGACAAAGAAAAATGAAAAACTGTTTTTT.

The chain carries TRBV6-5 and TRBJ1-1, with 9 positions matching TRBD1. This CDR3 comprises 12 residues. Trimming at V came to 6 bases and at J to 10 bases, leaving 6 bases not matched to a gene. In germline, CDR1 is MNHEY, CDR2 SVGAGI. Here the CDR3 DNA reads TGTGCCAGCAGCCAGACAGGGGGAAGAGCTTTCTTT. Translated: CASSQTGGRAFF.

The V gene is TRBV9, the J gene TRBJ2-2, with 9 positions matching TRBD1. Germline V gives CDR1 SGDLS, CDR2 YYNGEE. This CDR3 has 15 amino acids. The junction had 5 bases not matched to a gene; V was cut back by 5 bases and J by 3 bases. The DNA of the CDR3 is TGTGCCAGCAGACTCGACAGGGGGGACACCGGGGAGCTGTTTTTT. Translating gives CASRLDRGDTGELFF.

This sequence joins TRBV5-5 and TRBJ1-3; TRBD1 matches at 8 bases. CDR3 length: 16 amino acids. Germline V gene sequence: CDR1 SGHKS, CDR2 YYEKEE (reference sequence). J gave up 0 bases and V 4 bases, and 6 bases lay outside the gene matches. The CDR3 sequence is CASSDVGQASGNTIYF. The CDR3 bases are TGTGCCAGCAGCGACGTGGGACAGGCCTCTGGAAACACCATATATTTT.

This clone has a single count. The V gene is TRBV18, the J gene TRBJ1-4, with 10 bases identical to TRBD1. The CDR3 has 12 amino acids. CDR1 and CDR2 from the germline V gene are KGHSH and LQKENI. The V gene end was trimmed by 5 bases and the J gene end by 12 bases; junction bases not matched to a gene: 3. The CDR3: CASSWDRGELFF. CDR3 sequence (DNA): TGTGCCAGCTCATGGGACAGGGGAGAACTGTTTTTT.

The chain recombines TRBV29-1 with TRBJ1-2, with D maybe TRBD1 (6 bases). Germline loops: CDR1 SQVTM, CDR2 ANQGSEA. CDR3 size: 12 residues. The germline V and J ends were trimmed by 4 bases and 2 bases, with 8 bases remaining between them. DNA for the CDR3: TGCAGCGTTGGGGGGCAGAACTATGGCTACACCTTC. Translating gives CSVGGQNYGYTF.

V and J are TRBV10-3 and TRBJ1-1; 7 positions match TRBD1. This CDR3 comprises 15 residues. V dropped 3 bases and J dropped 1; count of bases not matched to a gene: 5. Germline CDR1 reads ENHRY; CDR2 reads SYGVKD. Written as DNA, the CDR3 is TGTGCCATCAGTGATCCGACAGGGAGGAACACTGAAGCTTTCTTT. As protein: CAISDPTGRNTEAFF.